This TCR beta chain was observed in a study of beta chain features in type 1 diabetes. The CDR3 is 15 residues long. Germline values: CDR1 SGHRS, CDR2 YFSETQ. V lost 0 bases and J lost 7, with 11 bases in between. Expressed TCRB transcripts were sequenced because the entire RNA isolate underwent reverse transcription. Assay: immunoSEQ multiplex PCR; the TCRdb copy retains only in-frame clones and omits some. The sample carries some 150,000 clones, roughly 10% recorded once. The receptor was derived from a woman aged 40-49 years in good health. The V gene is TRBV5-1, the J gene TRBJ1-6, with a tentative D call TRBD1 (6 bases). Sequencing input: central memory CD4+ T cells from blood. For the CDR3, the DNA is TGCGCCAGCAGCTTGGATGGGGGCCGGAATTCACCCCTCCACTTT. This codes for CASSLDGGRNSPLHF.